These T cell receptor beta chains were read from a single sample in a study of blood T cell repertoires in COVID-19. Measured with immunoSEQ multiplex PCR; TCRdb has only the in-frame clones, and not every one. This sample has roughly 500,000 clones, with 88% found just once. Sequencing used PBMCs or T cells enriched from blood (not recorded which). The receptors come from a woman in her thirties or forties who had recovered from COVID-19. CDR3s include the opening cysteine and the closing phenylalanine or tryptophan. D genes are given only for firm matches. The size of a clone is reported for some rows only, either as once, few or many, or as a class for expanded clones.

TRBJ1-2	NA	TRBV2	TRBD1	CASSNTRQGSSYGYTF	TGTGCCAGCAGTAATACAAGACAGGGGTCGAGCTATGGCTACACCTTC
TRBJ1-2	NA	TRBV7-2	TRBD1	CASSLGQGAYGYTF	TGTGCCAGCAGCCTCGGACAGGGGGCCTATGGCTACACCTTC
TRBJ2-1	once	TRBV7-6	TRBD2	CASSPTEGLAGGSYNEQFF	TGTGCCAGCAGCCCTACGGAGGGACTAGCGGGAGGCTCCTACAATGAGCAGTTCTTC
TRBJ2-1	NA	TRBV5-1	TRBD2	CASSLVFGTSGVNEQFF	TGCGCCAGCAGCTTGGTGTTTGGGACTAGCGGGGTCAATGAGCAGTTCTTC
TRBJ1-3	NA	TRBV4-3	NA	CASSQGQAGNTIYF	TGCGCCAGCAGCCAAGGACAGGCTGGAAACACCATATATTTT
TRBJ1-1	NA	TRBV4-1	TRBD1	CASSHTQGNAEAFF	TGCGCCAGCAGCCATACACAGGGGAACGCTGAAGCTTTCTTT
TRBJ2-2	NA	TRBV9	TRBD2	CASSVLAGGPTGELFF	TGTGCCAGCAGCGTGCTAGCGGGAGGGCCCACCGGGGAGCTGTTTTTT
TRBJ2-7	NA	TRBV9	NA	CASSPSPGIYEQYF	TGTGCCAGCAGCCCCAGTCCAGGGATCTACGAGCAGTACTTC
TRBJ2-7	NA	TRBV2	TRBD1	CASRGGDRLSYEQYF	TGTGCCAGCAGAGGCGGGGACAGGTTATCCTACGAGCAGTACTTC
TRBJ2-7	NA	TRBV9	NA	CASSVVGATEQYF	TGTGCCAGCAGCGTAGTGGGGGCCACCGAGCAGTACTTC
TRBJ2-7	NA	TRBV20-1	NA	CSASKLDYEQYF	TGCAGTGCTAGTAAACTAGACTACGAGCAGTACTTC
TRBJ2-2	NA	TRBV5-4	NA	CASSFGGSGELFF	TGTGCCAGCAGCTTTGGGGGCTCCGGGGAGCTGTTTTTT
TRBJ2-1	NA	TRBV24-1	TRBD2	CATSDLTSGNEQFF	TGTGCCACCAGTGATTTGACTAGCGGGAATGAGCAGTTCTTC
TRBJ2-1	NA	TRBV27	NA	CASSFSRRFEGNEQFF	TGTGCCAGCAGCTTCTCCAGACGGTTCGAGGGCAATGAGCAGTTCTTC
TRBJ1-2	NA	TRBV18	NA	CASSPPATLNYGYTF	TGTGCCAGCTCACCACCAGCGACCCTTAACTATGGCTACACCTTC
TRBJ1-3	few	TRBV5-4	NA	CASSLQGSPQNTIYF	TGTGCCAGCAGCTTGCAGGGGTCCCCACAAAACACCATATATTTT
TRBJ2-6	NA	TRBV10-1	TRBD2	CASSLAGAGANVLTF	TGCGCCAGCAGCCTAGCGGGAGCTGGGGCCAACGTCCTGACTTTC
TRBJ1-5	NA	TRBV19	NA	CASTSRNQPQHF	TGTGCCAGTACGTCGAGAAATCAGCCCCAGCATTTT
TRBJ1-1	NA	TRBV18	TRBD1	CASSGQGVKNTEAFF	TGTGCCAGCTCAGGACAGGGGGTGAAAAACACTGAAGCTTTCTTT
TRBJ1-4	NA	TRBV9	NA	CASSPGQVNEKLFF	TGTGCCAGCAGTCCGGGACAAGTTAATGAAAAACTGTTTTTT
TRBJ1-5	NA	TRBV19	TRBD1	CASSHRDRVYSNQPQHF	TGTGCCAGTAGTCACCGGGACAGGGTTTATAGCAATCAGCCCCAGCATTTT
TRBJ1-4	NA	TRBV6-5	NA	CASRQPGEKLFF	TGTGCCAGCAGGCAACCCGGTGAAAAACTGTTTTTT
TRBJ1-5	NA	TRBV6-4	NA	CASPRGGSQNQPQHF	TGTGCCAGCCCGAGGGGAGGGTCTCAAAATCAGCCCCAGCATTTT